The source of this TCR beta chain is a study of beta chain features in type 1 diabetes. Overall study results and limits: Within patients, naive, central memory and Treg TCRB repertoires seemed more similar than within healthy donors. Type 1 diabetes patients showed a moderate but significant shortening of TCRB CDR3s in all four CD4+ subsets.

Only one heparinised blood draw was taken per donor, and its volume averaged roughly 0.12 L. Sorting that relied on CD45RO/CCR7/CD25/CD127/CD95/CD27 yielded CD4+ naive, central memory, regulatory and stem cell-like memory cells. This clone was counted a few times. Its antigen is not known. The study reverse transcribed the entire isolated RNA, so it sequenced expressed TCRB transcripts. Sequencing of stem cell-like memory T cell samples yielded 1 million to 1.2 million reads on average. Using immunoSEQ multiplex PCR, the repertoire was profiled, and TCRdb retains in-frame clones only, with some absent. The table has around 53,000 clones, about three fifths seen once. V shed 3 bases and J 3 bases; nucleotides not matched to a gene: 7. In germline, CDR1 is SNHLY, CDR2 FYNNEI. The CDR3 runs 16 residues.

The sequencing input was stem cell memory CD4+ T cells from blood. This TCR was sampled from a woman aged 25-40 years with type 1 diabetes. The rearrangement uses TRBV2 and TRBJ2-7, with 11 bases aligning to TRBD2. The CDR3 here is CASSDPGLADHYEQYF. The CDR3 DNA follows: TGTGCCAGCAGTGATCCGGGACTAGCGGACCACTACGAGCAGTACTTC.